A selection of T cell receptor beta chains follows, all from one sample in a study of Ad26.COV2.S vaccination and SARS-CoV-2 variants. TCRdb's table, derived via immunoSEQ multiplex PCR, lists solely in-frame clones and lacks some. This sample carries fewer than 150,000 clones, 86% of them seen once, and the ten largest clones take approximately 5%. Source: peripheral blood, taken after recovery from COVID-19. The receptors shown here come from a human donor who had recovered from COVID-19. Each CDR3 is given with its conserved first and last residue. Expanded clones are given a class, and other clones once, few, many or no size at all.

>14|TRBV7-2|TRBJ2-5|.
CASSLGGGDETQYF
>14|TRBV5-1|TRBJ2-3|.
CASSPGQGADTQYF
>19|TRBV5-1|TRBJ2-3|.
CASSPVPLGGGGPPDTQYF
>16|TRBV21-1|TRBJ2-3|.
CASSTTGTEYTDTQYF
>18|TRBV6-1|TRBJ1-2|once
CASSESPGQGAGLGGYTF
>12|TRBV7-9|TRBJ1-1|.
CASSPDRYEAFF
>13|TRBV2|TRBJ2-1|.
CASAGTSRNEQFF
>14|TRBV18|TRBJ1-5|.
CASSPTGDNQPQHF
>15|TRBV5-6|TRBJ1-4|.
CASSDGTGPNEKLFF
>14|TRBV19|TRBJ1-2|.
CASTPFFGTSHYTF
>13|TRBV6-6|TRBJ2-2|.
CASKQPYTGELFF
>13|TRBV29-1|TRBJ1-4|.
CSVMTGINEKLFF
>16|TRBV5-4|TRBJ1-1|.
CASSLGGGVMNTEAFF
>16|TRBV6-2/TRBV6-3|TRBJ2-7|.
CASSYERGASSYEQYF
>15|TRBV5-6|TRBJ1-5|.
CASSLRGSSNQPQHF
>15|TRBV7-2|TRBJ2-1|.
CASSPGVVPYNEQFF
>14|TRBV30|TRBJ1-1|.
CAWSRDSKNTEAFF
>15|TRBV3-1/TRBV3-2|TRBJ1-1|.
CASSPRTGMGPEAFF
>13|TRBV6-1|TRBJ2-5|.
CASSERFQETQYF
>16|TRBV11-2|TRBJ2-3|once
CASSKGQLGYTDTQYF
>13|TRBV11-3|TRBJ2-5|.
CASSTSSEETQYF
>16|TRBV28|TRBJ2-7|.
CASSSPRARKSYEQYF
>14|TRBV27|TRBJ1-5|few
CASSPGLLNQPQHF
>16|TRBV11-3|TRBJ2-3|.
CASSPGTGESTDTQYF
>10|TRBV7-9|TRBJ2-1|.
CASGEGFGFF
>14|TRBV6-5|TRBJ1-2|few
CASRDTGGLFGYTF
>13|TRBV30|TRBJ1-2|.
CAWSVRQGYGYTF
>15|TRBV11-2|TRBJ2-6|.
CASSFRGSGANVLTF
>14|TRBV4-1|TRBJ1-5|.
CASSQTGQYQPQHF
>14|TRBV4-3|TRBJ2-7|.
CASSQVARGDEQYF
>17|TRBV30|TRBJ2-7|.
CAWSPHPTGLVGYEQYF
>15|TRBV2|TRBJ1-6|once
CASTGRQGGTSPLHF
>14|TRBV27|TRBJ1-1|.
CASRLQGFDQKAFF
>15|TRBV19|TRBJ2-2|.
CASSTGTGLTGELFF
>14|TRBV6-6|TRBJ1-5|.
CASSYLMEGQPQHF
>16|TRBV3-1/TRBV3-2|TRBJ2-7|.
CASSSPGQDCLYEQYF
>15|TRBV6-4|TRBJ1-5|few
CASSPSGLGEQPQHF
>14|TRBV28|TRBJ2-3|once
CASSSSGVIDTQYF
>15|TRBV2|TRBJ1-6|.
CASSAQQGYNSPLHF
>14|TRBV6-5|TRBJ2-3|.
CASRGRQDTDTQYF
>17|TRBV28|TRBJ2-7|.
CASSFVGGSGVSYEQYF
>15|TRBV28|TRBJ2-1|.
CASSSGQGDRNEQFF
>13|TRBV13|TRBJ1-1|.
CASTSGDDTEAFF
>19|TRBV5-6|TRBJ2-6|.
CASSLAGDRGRSGANVLTF
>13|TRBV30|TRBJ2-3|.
CAWSHGSADTQYF
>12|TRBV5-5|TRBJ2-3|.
CASSQPTDTQYF
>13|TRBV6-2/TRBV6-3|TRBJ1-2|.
CASSYQGNYGYTF
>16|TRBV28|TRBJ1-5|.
CASSPTDRAEDQPQHF
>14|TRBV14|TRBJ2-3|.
CASSQVGGADTQYF
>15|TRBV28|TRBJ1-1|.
CASTPSGGVNTEAFF
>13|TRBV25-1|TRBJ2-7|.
CASMGLRSYEQYF
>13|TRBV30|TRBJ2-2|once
CAWSGWNTGELFF
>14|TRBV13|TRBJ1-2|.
CASSLKSIDYGYTF
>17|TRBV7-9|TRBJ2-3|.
CASSLGAGGTSTDTQYF